This TCR beta chain was obtained from a study of regulatory T cells in long-lasting Graves disease. As for the study in general: Graves' patients, newly diagnosed, had taken antithyroid drugs under 3 months. Study-level results: TRBV28, TRBJ1-2 and TRBJ2-5 were favored in persistent disease.

There are many counts of this clonotype. No antigen is known for it. The CDR3 is 12 residues long. Trimming left V 8 bases short and J 3 bases short, with 7 bases between. The V gene's germline CDR1 is SNHLY and CDR2 FYNNEI. CDR3-region Arm-PCR and iRepertoire HTBI primers produced the TCR beta libraries. In TCRdb, the multiplex PCR reads were re-called with MiXCR into one record per CDR3 protein. Of about 240,000 distinct CDR3 sequences in the sample, 20% were seen once. The time point denotes: newly diagnosed GD, antithyroid drugs for less than 3 months. Isolated PBMC RNA provided the starting material for the TCR library. The patients were enrolled through endocrinology in Xi'an, China. A volume of approximately 8.4 milliliters of peripheral blood was collected in EDTA tubes.

The clonotype was recovered from a female donor with Graves disease. The chain uses TRBV2 and TRBJ2-2; possibly TRBD1 or TRBD2 for D (5 bases each). The input for sequencing was peripheral blood mononuclear cells (PBMCs), taken at new diagnosis, from a patient treated with antithyroid drugs. CDR3 loop: CASWGYTGELFF. The CDR3 DNA is TGTGCCAGCTGGGGGTACACCGGGGAGCTGTTTTTT.